This TCR beta chain comes out of a study of shared clonotypes between healthy human individuals. Each subset's genomic DNA was split evenly across several immunoSEQ plates. Repertoires were generated with immunoSEQ multiplex PCR, while TCRdb's copy carries only in-frame clones and drops some. The data show under 1,900,000 clones, around 98.5% seen once. CDR1 and CDR2 from the germline V gene are MNHNS and SASEGT. This CDR3 has 13 residues. V lost 9 bases and J lost 1, with 13 bases in between. Specimen: naive CD4+ T cells sorted from blood. Noted subset: CD45RA+ positively selected. This TCR was sampled from a man aged 25 to 40 in good health. The rearrangement uses TRBV6-1 and TRBJ2-7; maybe TRBD1 (6 bases). CDR3 loop: CASLQGRSYEQYF. For the CDR3, the DNA is TGTGCCAGTTTACAGGGACGTTCCTACGAGCAGTACTTC.